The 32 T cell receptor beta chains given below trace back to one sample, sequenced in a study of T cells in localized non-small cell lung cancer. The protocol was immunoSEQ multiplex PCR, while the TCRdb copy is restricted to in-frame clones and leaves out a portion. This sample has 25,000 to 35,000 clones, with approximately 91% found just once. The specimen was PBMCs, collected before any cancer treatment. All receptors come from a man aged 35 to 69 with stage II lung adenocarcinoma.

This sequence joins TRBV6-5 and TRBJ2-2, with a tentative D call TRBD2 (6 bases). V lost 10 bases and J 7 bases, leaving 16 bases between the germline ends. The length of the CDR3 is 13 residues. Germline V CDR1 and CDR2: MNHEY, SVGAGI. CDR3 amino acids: CATRRGSGGELFF. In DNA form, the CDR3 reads TGTGCCACCCGGCGGGGCTCGGGCGGGGAGCTGTTTTTT.

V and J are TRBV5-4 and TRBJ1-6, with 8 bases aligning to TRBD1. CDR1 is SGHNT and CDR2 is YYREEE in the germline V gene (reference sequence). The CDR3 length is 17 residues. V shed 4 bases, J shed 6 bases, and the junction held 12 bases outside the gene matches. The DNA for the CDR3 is TGTGCCAGCAGCCCAAGGGACGGCAGGGGGCCTAATTCACCCCTCCACTTT. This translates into CASSPRDGRGPNSPLHF.

The CDR3: CASKDRKNQPQHF. CDR3 coding DNA: TGTGCCAGCAAGGACAGGAAGAATCAGCCCCAGCATTTT. The chain uses TRBV19 and TRBJ1-5; 7 nucleotides line up with TRBD1. V shed 9 bases and J 4 bases; nucleotides not matched to a gene: 6. The CDR3 runs to 13 residues. Germline-derived CDR1 and CDR2 are LNHDA and SQIVND (reference sequence).

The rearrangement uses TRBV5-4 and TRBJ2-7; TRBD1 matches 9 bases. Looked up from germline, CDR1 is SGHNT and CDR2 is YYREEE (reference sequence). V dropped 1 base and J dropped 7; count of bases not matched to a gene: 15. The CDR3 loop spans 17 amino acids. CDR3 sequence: CASSLPGQGLILGEQYF. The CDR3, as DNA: TGTGCCAGCAGCTTGCCGGGACAGGGTTTAATACTTGGGGAGCAGTACTTC.

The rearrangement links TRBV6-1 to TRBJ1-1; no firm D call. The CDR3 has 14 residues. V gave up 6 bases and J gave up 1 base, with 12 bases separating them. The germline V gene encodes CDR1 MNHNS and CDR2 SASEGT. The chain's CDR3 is CASSAVGGNTEAFF. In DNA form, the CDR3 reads TGTGCCAGCAGCGCAGTAGGTGGGAACACTGAAGCTTTCTTT.

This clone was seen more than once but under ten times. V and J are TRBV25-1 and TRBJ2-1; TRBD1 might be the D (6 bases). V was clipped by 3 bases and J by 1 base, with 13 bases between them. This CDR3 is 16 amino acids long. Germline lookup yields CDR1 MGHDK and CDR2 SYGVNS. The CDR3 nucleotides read TGTGCCAGCAGTGACTGGACAGAAACTTCCTACAATGAGCAGTTCTTC. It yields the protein CASSDWTETSYNEQFF.

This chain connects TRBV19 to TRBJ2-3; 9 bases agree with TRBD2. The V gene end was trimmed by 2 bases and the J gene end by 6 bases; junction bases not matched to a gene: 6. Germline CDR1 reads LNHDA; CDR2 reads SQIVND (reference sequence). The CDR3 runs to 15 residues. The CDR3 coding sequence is TGTGCCAGTAGTATACTAGCGGGGAAAGCTGATACGCAGTATTTT. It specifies CASSILAGKADTQYF.

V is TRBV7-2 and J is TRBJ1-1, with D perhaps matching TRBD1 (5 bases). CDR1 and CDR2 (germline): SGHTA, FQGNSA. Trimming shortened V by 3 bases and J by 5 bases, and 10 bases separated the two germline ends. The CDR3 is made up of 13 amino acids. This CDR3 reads CASSFGGETEAFF. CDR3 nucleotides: TGTGCCAGCAGCTTTGGGGGTGAGACTGAAGCTTTCTTT.

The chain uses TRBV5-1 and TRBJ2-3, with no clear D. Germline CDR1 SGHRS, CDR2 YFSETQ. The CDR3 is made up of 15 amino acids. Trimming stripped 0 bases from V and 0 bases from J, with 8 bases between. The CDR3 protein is CASSLVHPSTDTQYF. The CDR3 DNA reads TGCGCCAGCAGCTTGGTGCACCCAAGCACAGATACGCAGTATTTT.

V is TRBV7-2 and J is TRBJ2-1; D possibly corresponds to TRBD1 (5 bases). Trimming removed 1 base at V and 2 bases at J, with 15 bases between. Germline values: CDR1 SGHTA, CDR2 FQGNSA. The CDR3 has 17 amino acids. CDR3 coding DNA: TGTGCCAGCAGCTTAGATAGGTTTGCGGACACCTACAATGAGCAGTTCTTC. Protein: CASSLDRFADTYNEQFF.

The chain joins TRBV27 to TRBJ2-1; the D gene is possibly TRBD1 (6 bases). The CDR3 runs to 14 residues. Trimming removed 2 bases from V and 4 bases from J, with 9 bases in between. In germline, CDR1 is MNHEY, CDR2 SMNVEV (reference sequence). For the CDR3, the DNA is TGTGCCAGCAGTTTAGGGACATCATACAATGAGCAGTTCTTC. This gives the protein CASSLGTSYNEQFF.

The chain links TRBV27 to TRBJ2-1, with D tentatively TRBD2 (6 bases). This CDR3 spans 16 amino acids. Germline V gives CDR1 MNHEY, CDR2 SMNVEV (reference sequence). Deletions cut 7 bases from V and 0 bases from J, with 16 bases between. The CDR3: CASMSGVPYSYNEQFF. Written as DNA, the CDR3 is TGTGCCAGCATGTCGGGGGTCCCCTACTCCTACAATGAGCAGTTCTTC.

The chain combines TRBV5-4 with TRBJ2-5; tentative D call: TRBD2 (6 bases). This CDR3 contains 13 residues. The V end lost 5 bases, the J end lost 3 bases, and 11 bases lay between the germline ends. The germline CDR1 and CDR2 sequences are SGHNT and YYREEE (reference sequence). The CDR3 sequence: CASRGGPKETQYF. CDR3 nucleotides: TGTGCCAGCAGGGGGGGACCGAAAGAGACCCAGTACTTC. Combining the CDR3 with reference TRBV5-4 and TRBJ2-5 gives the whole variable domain ETGVTQSPTHLIKTRGQQVTLRCSSQSGHNTVSWYQQALGQGPQFIFQYYREEENGRGNFPPRFSGLQFPNYSSELNVNALELDDSALYLCASRGGPKETQYFGPGTRLLVL.

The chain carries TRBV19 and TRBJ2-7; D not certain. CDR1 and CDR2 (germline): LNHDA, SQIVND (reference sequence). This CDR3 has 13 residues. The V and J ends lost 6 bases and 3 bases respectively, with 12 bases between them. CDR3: CASRVTGDYEQYF. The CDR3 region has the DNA TGTGCCAGTAGGGTGACTGGCGACTACGAGCAGTACTTC.

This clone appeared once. The CDR3 nucleotides are TGTGCCGTAAATAAAACCCAGCCCCAGCATTTT. Translating gives CAVNKTQPQHF. The gene calls are TRBV6-5 and TRBJ1-5; D is undetermined. The CDR3 is 11 amino acids. Germline V gene data show CDR1 as MNHEY and CDR2 as SVGAGI. The ends were cut back, 11 bases at V and 7 bases at J, with 12 bases in the middle.

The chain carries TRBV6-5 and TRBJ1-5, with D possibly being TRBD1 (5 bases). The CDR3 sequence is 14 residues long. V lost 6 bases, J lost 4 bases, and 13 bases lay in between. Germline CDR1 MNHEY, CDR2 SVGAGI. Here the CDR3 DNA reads TGTGCCAGCAGGTCCGGGACCCTAAATCAGCCCCAGCATTTT. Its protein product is CASRSGTLNQPQHF.

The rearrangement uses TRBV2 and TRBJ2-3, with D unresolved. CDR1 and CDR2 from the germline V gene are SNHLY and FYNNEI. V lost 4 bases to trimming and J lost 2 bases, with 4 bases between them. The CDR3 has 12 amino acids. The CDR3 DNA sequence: TGTGCCAGCAGTGTGAACACAGATACGCAGTATTTT. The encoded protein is CASSVNTDTQYF. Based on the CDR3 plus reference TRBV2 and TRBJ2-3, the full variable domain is EPEVTQTPSHQVTQMGQEVILRCVPISNHLYFYWYRQILGQKVEFLVSFYNNEISEKSEIFDDQFSVERPDGSNFTLKIRSTKLEDSAMYFCASSVNTDTQYFGPGTRLTVL.

Here the CDR3 DNA reads TGTGCCAGTAGAAAGACAGGGGTCAATGAGCAGTTCTTC. Translating it yields CASRKTGVNEQFF. V and J are TRBV19 and TRBJ2-1; 8 positions agree with TRBD1. J gave up 6 bases and V 6 bases, and 4 bases lay outside the gene matches. The germline gives CDR1 LNHDA, CDR2 SQIVND (reference sequence). The CDR3 is made up of 13 amino acids.

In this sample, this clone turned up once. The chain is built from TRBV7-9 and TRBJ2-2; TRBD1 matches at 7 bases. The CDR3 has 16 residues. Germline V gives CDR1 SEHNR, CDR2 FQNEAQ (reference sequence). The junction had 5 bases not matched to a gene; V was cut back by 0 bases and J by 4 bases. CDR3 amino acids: CASSLASAGGTGELFF. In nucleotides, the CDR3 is TGTGCCAGCAGCTTAGCATCTGCAGGGGGCACCGGGGAGCTGTTTTTT.

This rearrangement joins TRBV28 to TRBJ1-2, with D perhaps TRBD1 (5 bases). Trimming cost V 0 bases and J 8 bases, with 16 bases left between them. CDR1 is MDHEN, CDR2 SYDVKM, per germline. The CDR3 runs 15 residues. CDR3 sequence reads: CASSLWGRASGGYTF. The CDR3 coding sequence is TGTGCCAGCAGTTTATGGGGCAGGGCCTCTGGGGGCTACACCTTC.

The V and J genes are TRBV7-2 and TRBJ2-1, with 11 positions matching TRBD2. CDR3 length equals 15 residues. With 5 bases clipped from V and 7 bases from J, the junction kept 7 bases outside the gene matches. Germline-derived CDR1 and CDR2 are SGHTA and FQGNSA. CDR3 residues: CASSPTSGSENEQFF. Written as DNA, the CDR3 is TGTGCCAGCAGCCCTACTAGCGGGAGTGAGAATGAGCAGTTCTTC.

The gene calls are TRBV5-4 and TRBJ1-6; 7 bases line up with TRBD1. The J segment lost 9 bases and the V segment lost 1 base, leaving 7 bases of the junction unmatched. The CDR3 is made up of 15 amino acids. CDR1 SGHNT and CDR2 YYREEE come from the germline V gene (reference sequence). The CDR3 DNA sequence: TGTGCCAGCAGCTTGAGACAGGGTAGTGGTTCACCCCTCCACTTT. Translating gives CASSLRQGSGSPLHF.

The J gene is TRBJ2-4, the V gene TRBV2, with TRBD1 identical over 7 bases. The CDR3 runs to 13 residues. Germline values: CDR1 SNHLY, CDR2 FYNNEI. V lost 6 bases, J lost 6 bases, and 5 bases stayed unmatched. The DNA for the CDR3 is TGTGCCAGCAGGTACCGGGACAGAAACATTCAGTACTTC. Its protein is CASRYRDRNIQYF.

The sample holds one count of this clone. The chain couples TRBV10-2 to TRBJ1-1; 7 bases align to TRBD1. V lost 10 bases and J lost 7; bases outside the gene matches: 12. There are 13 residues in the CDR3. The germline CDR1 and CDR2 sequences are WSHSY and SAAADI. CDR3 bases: TGCGCCACCGCTGACAGGGAGGATGGTGAAGCTTTCTTT. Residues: CATADREDGEAFF.

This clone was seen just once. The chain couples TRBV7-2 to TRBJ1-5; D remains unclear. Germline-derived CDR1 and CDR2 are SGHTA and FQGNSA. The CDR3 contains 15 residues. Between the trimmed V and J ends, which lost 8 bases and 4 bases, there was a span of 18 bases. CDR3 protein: CASSQWGEGNQPQHF. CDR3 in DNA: TGTGCCAGCTCCCAGTGGGGTGAAGGGAATCAGCCCCAGCATTTT.

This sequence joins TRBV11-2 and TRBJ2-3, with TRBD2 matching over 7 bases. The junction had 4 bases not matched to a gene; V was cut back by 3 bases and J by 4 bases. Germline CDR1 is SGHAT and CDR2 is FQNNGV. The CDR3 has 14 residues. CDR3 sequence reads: CASSLGRGPDTQYF. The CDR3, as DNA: TGTGCCAGCAGCTTGGGGAGGGGCCCAGATACGCAGTATTTT.

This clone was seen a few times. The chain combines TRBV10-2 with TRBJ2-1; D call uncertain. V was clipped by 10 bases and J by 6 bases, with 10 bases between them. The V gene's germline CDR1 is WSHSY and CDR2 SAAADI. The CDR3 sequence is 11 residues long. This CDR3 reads CATQGINEQFF. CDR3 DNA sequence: TGCGCCACTCAAGGCATCAATGAGCAGTTCTTC.

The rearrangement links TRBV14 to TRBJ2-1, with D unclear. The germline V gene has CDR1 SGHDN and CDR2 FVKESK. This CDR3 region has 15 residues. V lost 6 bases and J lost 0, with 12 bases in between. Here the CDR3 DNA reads TGTGCCAGCAGGCAAACATCGAGCTCCTACAATGAGCAGTTCTTC. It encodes CASRQTSSSYNEQFF.

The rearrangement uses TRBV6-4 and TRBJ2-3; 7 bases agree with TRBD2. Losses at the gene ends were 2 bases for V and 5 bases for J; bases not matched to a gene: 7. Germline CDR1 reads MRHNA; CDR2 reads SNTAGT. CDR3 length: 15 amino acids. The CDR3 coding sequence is TGTGCCAGCAGTGACGAAGCGGGATCGATAGATACGCAGTATTTT. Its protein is CASSDEAGSIDTQYF.

The CDR3 nucleotides are TGTGCCAGCAGCGGGACAGGGAGGCTTACCTACGAGCAGTACTTC. Translated: CASSGTGRLTYEQYF. V gene TRBV2 combines with J gene TRBJ2-7, with TRBD1 identical over 9 bases. The J segment lost 2 bases and the V segment lost 6 bases, leaving 8 bases of the junction unmatched. CDR1 SNHLY and CDR2 FYNNEI come from the germline V gene. The CDR3 extends over 15 amino acids.

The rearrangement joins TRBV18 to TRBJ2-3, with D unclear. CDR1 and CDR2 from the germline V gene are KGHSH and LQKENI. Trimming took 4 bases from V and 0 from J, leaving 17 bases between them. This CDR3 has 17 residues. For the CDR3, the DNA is TGTGCCAGCTCACTCCTACCGGCGGATGCTAGCACAGATACGCAGTATTTT. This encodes CASSLLPADASTDTQYF.

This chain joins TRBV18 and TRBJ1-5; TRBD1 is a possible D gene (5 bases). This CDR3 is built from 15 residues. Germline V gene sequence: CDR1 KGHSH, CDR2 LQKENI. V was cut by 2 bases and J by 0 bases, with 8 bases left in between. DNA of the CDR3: TGTGCCAGCTCACCAACCGACAGTAGCAATCAGCCCCAGCATTTT. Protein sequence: CASSPTDSSNQPQHF.